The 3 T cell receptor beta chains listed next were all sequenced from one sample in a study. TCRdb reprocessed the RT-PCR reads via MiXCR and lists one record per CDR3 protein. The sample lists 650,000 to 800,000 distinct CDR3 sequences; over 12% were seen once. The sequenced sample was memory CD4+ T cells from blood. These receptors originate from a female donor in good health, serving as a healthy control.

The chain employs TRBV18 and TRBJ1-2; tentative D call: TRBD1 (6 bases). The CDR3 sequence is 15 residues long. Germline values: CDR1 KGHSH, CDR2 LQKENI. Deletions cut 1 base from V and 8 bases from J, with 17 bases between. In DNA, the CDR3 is TGTGCCAGCTCACCACTCCCCCAAAAGGGGGAGGGCTACACCTTC. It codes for CASSPLPQKGEGYTF.

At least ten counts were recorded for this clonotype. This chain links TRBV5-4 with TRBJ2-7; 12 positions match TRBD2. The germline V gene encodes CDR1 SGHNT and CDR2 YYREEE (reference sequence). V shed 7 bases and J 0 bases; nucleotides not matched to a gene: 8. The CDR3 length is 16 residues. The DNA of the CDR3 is TGTGCCAGCGCAGTTAAGACTAGCGGGAGCTCCTACGAGCAGTACTTC. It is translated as CASAVKTSGSSYEQYF.

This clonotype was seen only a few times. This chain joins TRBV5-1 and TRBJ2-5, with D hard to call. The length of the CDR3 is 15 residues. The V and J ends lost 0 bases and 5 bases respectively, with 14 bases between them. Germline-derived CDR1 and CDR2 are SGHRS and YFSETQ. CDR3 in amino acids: CASSLEERSWETQYF. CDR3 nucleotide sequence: TGCGCCAGCAGCTTGGAAGAGAGGTCGTGGGAGACCCAGTACTTC.